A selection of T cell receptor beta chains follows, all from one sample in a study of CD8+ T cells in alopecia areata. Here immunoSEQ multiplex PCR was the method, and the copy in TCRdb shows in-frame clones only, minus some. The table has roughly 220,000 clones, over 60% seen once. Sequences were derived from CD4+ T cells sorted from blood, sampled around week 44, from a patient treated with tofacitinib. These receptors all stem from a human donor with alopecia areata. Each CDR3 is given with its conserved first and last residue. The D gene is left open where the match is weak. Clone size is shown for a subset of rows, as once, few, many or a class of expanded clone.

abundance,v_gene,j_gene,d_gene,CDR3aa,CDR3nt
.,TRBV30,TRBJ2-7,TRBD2,CAWSRGGGASYEQYF,TGTGCCTGGAGTAGGGGCGGGGGGGCCTCCTACGAGCAGTACTTC
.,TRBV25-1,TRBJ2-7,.,CASSSRQGFYEQYF,TGTGCCAGCAGTTCCCGGCAGGGGTTCTACGAGCAGTACTTC
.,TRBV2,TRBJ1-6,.,CARTRDGGNSPLHF,TGTGCCAGGACCCGGGACGGAGGCAATTCACCCCTCCACTTT
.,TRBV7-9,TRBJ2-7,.,CASSSGTPGRLGYEQYF,TGTGCCAGCAGCTCCGGGACACCGGGACGACTGGGGTACGAGCAGTACTTC
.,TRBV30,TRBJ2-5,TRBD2,CAWSLYLAGAGGETQYF,TGTGCCTGGAGTCTATACCTAGCGGGGGCTGGAGGAGAGACCCAGTACTTC
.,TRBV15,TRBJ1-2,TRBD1,CATSREGQANYGYTF,TGTGCCACCAGCAGAGAGGGACAGGCTAACTATGGCTACACCTTC
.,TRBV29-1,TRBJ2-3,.,CSVLPAGTLVDTQYF,TGCAGCGTGCTTCCAGCGGGCACCTTAGTAGATACGCAGTATTTT
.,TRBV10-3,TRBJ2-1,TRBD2,CAISDASGVSNEQFF,TGTGCCATCAGTGACGCTAGCGGGGTTAGCAATGAGCAGTTCTTC
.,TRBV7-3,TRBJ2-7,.,CASSAGNNYEQYF,TGTGCCAGCAGCGCCGGGAACAACTACGAGCAGTACTTC
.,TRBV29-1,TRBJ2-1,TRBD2,CSVASGGSNEQFF,TGCAGCGTTGCAAGCGGGGGGTCCAATGAGCAGTTCTTC
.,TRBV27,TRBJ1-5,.,CASSLFGREQPQHF,TGTGCCAGCAGTTTATTCGGCAGGGAGCAGCCCCAGCATTTT
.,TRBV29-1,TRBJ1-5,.,CSAAEGHGNQPQHF,TGCAGCGCCGCAGAGGGGCACGGCAATCAGCCCCAGCATTTT
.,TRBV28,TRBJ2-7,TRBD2,CASSLRTSGVSSYEQYF,TGTGCCAGCAGTCTACGGACTAGCGGCGTTAGCTCCTACGAGCAGTACTTC
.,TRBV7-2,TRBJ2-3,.,CASSLGVDTSTDTQYF,TGTGCCAGCAGCTTAGGGGTGGACACTAGCACAGATACGCAGTATTTT
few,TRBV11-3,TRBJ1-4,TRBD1,CASRGTGDEKLFF,TGTGCCAGCAGAGGGACAGGGGACGAAAAACTGTTTTTT
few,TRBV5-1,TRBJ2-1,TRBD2,CASSLIPRLAGAYNEQFF,TGCGCCAGCAGCTTGATTCCAAGACTAGCGGGGGCCTACAATGAGCAGTTCTTC
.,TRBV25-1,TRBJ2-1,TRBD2,CASSGVSGESYNEQFF,TGTGCCAGCAGTGGGGTTAGCGGGGAGTCCTACAATGAGCAGTTCTTC
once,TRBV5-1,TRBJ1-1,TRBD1,CASSLGTGKYTEAFF,TGCGCCAGCAGCTTAGGGACAGGAAAGTACACTGAAGCTTTCTTT
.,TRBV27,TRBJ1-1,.,CASSFAGDSEAFF,TGTGCCAGCAGTTTTGCGGGGGATAGTGAAGCTTTCTTT
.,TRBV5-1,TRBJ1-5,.,CASSLGGESNQPQHF,TGCGCCAGCAGCTTGGGAGGGGAAAGCAATCAGCCCCAGCATTTT
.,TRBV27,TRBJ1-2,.,CASSFAAGAGGYTF,TGTGCCAGCAGTTTTGCGGCAGGGGCTGGTGGCTACACCTTC
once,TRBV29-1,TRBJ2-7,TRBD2,CSVIPTSGGLGEQYF,TGCAGCGTCATCCCGACTAGCGGGGGGTTGGGTGAGCAGTACTTC
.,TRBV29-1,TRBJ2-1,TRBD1,CSVTDRVTTNEQFF,TGCAGCGTGACGGACAGGGTCACCACTAATGAGCAGTTCTTC
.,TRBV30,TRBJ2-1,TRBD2,CAWSPTMGTSGGKDEQFF,TGTGCCTGGAGCCCAACCATGGGGACTAGCGGGGGGAAGGATGAGCAGTTCTTC
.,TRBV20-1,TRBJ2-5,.,CSARLQETQYF,TGCAGTGCTAGACTCCAAGAGACCCAGTACTTC
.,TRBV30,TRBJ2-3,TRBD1,CAWSIGTGGTDTQYF,TGTGCCTGGAGTATCGGGACAGGGGGCACAGATACGCAGTATTTT
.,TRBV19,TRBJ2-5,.,CASSFQETQYF,TGTGCCAGTAGTTTCCAAGAGACCCAGTACTTC
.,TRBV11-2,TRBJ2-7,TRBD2,CASSLVAGGIYEQYF,TGTGCCAGCAGCTTAGTAGCGGGGGGGATCTACGAGCAGTACTTC
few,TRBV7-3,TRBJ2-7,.,CASSLQGYEQYF,TGTGCCAGCAGCTTACAGGGGTACGAGCAGTACTTC
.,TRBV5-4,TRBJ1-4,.,CASSRSGATNEKLFF,TGTGCCAGCAGCCGCTCGGGTGCAACTAATGAAAAACTGTTTTTT
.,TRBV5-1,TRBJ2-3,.,CASSLGLDPPTDTQYF,TGCGCCAGCAGCTTGGGACTGGACCCCCCCACAGATACGCAGTATTTT
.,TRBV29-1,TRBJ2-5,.,CSVRDTDKETQYF,TGCAGCGTTCGGGACACAGACAAAGAGACCCAGTACTTC
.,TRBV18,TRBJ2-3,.,CASSADSTDTQYF,TGTGCCAGCTCAGCAGACAGCACAGATACGCAGTATTTT
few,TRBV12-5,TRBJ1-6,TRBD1,CASGLLGQGLSPLHF,TGTGCTAGTGGTTTGTTAGGACAGGGCTTGTCACCCCTCCACTTT
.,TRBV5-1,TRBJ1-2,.,CASSPGARNYGYTF,TGCGCCAGCAGCCCCGGGGCGAGGAACTATGGCTACACCTTC
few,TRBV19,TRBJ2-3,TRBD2,CASSIFSGGPSTDTQYF,TGTGCCAGTAGTATTTTTAGCGGGGGACCTAGCACAGATACGCAGTATTTT
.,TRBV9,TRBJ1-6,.,CASSVAGDSPLHF,TGTGCCAGCAGCGTAGCGGGGGATTCACCCCTCCACTTT
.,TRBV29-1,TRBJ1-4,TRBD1,CSARQGLFEKLFF,TGCAGCGCCCGACAGGGTTTATTCGAAAAACTGTTTTTT
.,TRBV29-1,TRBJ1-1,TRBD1,CSEKAQGVIGTEAFF,TGCAGCGAGAAAGCCCAGGGGGTTATTGGCACTGAAGCTTTCTTT
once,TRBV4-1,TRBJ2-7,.,CASSASTVLNFSEQYF,TGCGCCAGCAGCGCGTCGACGGTGCTGAATTTCTCCGAGCAGTACTTC
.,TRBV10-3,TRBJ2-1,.,CAISERRGATSGNEQFF,TGTGCCATCAGTGAAAGGAGAGGGGCTACCTCGGGCAATGAGCAGTTCTTC
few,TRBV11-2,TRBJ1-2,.,CASSPNTGISVYGYTF,TGTGCCAGCAGCCCTAACACAGGGATCTCGGTGTATGGCTACACCTTC
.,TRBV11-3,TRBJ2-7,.,CASSLASAYEQYF,TGTGCCAGCAGCTTAGCTTCCGCCTACGAGCAGTACTTC
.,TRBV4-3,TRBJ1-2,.,CASSQELTGINYGYTF,TGCGCCAGCAGCCAAGAATTAACAGGGATCAACTATGGCTACACCTTC
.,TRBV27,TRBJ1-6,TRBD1,CASSLLTGVNSPLHF,TGTGCCAGCAGCCTCCTGACAGGGGTTAATTCACCCCTCCACTTT
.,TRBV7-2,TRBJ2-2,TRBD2,CASKGLAGTGELFF,TGTGCCAGCAAAGGACTAGCGGGTACCGGGGAGCTGTTTTTT
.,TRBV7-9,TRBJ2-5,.,CASSFSGAGGQETQYF,TGTGCCAGCAGCTTTTCGGGGGCAGGGGGACAAGAGACCCAGTACTTC
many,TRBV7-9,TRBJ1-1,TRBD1,CASSPLTGKSTEAFF,TGTGCCAGCAGCCCGTTGACAGGGAAGAGCACTGAAGCTTTCTTT
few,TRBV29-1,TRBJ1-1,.,CSVVHRVTEAFF,TGCAGCGTTGTACACAGGGTCACTGAAGCTTTCTTT
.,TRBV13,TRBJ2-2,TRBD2,CASLLRDYGELFF,TGTGCCAGCCTTTTGCGGGACTACGGGGAGCTGTTTTTT